The T cell receptor beta chain under discussion was sequenced for a study of PD-1 blockade in mismatch repair-deficient tumors. The CDR3 extends over 13 amino acids. Germline values: CDR1 MNHEY, CDR2 SVGAGI. The J segment lost 2 bases and the V segment lost 6 bases, leaving 3 bases of the junction unmatched. Mismatch repair deficiency was confirmed in all patients, by PCR or immunohistochemistry. Study findings and constraints: Rapid post-treatment expansion, then contraction, generally preceding radiologic response, marked tumor-resident clones.

The method was immunoSEQ multiplex PCR; TCRdb's version includes in-frame clones alone and lacks a portion of them. Of 40,000 to 60,000 clones detected, 81% appear once; the ten largest clones hold roughly 8.7%. Note on this clone: The antigen is unknown.

The origin of this receptor is an adult with mismatch repair-deficient cancer. Sequenced here: peripheral blood, sampled about 4.5 months after starting pembrolizumab. V is TRBV6-5 and J is TRBJ1-2; 7 bases map to TRBD1. This CDR3 is CASRLTGNYGYTF. CDR3 nucleotide sequence: TGTGCCAGCAGATTGACAGGGAACTATGGCTACACCTTC.